Included here is one T cell receptor (beta chain) sequence, with context. Its antigen remains unidentified. These data are taken from a study of T cell responses to AZD1222 COVID-19 vaccine. Study conclusions and caveats: Clonal diversity was possibly underestimated; the donors were predominantly white British and more often female.

Trimming shortened V by 0 bases and J by 8 bases, and 21 bases separated the two germline ends. CDR3 length: 17 amino acids. The germline CDR1 and CDR2 sequences are MGHDK and SYGVNS. This table comes from immunoSEQ multiplex PCR, and its TCRdb copy is limited to in-frame clones, with some not included. The table has 140,000 to 150,000 clones, 93% seen once; the top ten hold about 5.1%. The sequence was obtained from an adult in good health. The rearrangement uses TRBV25-1 and TRBJ2-3; D could derive from TRBD1 or TRBD2 (6 bases each). Sequencing was performed on peripheral blood, taken on day 0 of AZD1222 vaccination. As DNA, the CDR3 is TGTGCCAGCAGTGAATATGGGAACAGGGCCGGGAGAGGTACGCAGTATTTT. Encoded protein: CASSEYGNRAGRGTQYF.